The next 14 T cell receptor beta chains were all read from a single sample in a study of T cell changes during pregnancy in multiple sclerosis. Libraries were prepared by immunoSEQ multiplex PCR; TCRdb keeps only in-frame clonotypes and omits some of them. The sample has about 89,000 clones, 85% to 95% seen once. The material was peripheral blood, obtained in the third trimester of pregnancy. All receptors come from a female donor with multiple sclerosis, enrolled in a pregnancy study.

V usage is TRBV14 and J usage is TRBJ2-2, with TRBD1 as a possible D gene (5 bases). Trimming cost V 4 bases and J 6 bases, with 18 bases left between them. The CDR3 spans 16 residues. CDR1 is SGHDN and CDR2 is FVKESK in the germline V gene. This chain's CDR3 is CASSRNIAQGAGELFF. CDR3 DNA sequence: TGTGCCAGCAGCCGCAATATCGCGCAAGGGGCCGGGGAGCTGTTTTTT.

This clone was observed a single time. The J gene is TRBJ2-1, the V gene TRBV6-1; D is perhaps TRBD2 (5 bases). V was pared by 1 base and J by 15 bases, with 22 bases between. CDR1 MNHNS and CDR2 SASEGT come from the germline V gene. The CDR3 is 15 residues long. CDR3 sequence: CASSEGAAGRPAVFF. As DNA, the CDR3 is TGTGCCAGCAGTGAAGGGGCGGCGGGTCGCCCCGCTGTGTTCTTC.

The chain couples TRBV7-9 to TRBJ2-7; 9 bases agree with TRBD2. V lost 1 base to trimming and J lost 6 bases; unmatched junction nucleotides: 4. Looked up from germline, CDR1 is SEHNR and CDR2 is FQNEAQ (reference sequence). The CDR3 loop spans 14 amino acids. CDR3 sequence: CASSLDGLAREQYF. The CDR3 DNA reads as TGTGCCAGCAGCTTAGACGGACTAGCGCGCGAGCAGTACTTC.

The CDR3 nucleotides are TGTGCCAGCAGCTTAGCCCCCCCGACAGTCATGAACACTGAAGCTTTCTTT. It yields the protein CASSLAPPTVMNTEAFF. V gene TRBV7-6 combines with J gene TRBJ1-1; a weak D match, TRBD1 (5 bases). From germline, CDR1 is SGHVS and CDR2 FNYEAQ. The CDR3 has 17 amino acids. The V end was cut by 0 bases, the J end by 0 bases, with 14 bases between.

CDR3 loop: CASSWAGALAGEQYF. CDR3 nucleotide sequence: TGTGCCAGCAGCTGGGCGGGGGCCCTTGCTGGGGAGCAGTACTTC. The V gene is TRBV5-4, the J gene TRBJ2-7, with D possibly being TRBD2 (7 bases). Germline V lookup: CDR1 SGHNT, CDR2 YYREEE (reference sequence). The CDR3 totals 15 residues. The germline V and J ends were trimmed by 3 bases and 7 bases, with 20 bases remaining between them. Full variable domain (rest looked up from reference TRBV5-4 and TRBJ2-7): ETGVTQSPTHLIKTRGQQVTLRCSSQSGHNTVSWYQQALGQGPQFIFQYYREEENGRGNFPPRFSGLQFPNYSSELNVNALELDDSALYLCASSWAGALAGEQYFGPGTRLTVT.

The chain links TRBV6-6 to TRBJ2-1; D possibly corresponds to TRBD1 (5 bases). The germline gives CDR1 MNHNY, CDR2 SVGAGI (reference sequence). V lost 5 bases, J lost 0 bases, and 11 bases lay in between. The CDR3 covers 15 residues. CDR3 region: CASSETALSYNEQFF. In DNA, the CDR3 is TGTGCCAGCAGTGAGACAGCGCTCTCCTACAATGAGCAGTTCTTC.

The V gene is TRBV7-8, the J gene TRBJ1-2; 7 bases are a match to TRBD1. The CDR3 contains 16 residues. V dropped 5 bases and J dropped 3; count of bases not matched to a gene: 12. CDR1 is SGHVS and CDR2 is FQNEAQ in the germline V gene. CDR3 amino acids: CASSPRIQGSHYGYTF. CDR3 nucleotides: TGTGCCAGCAGCCCGCGGATACAGGGGTCTCACTATGGCTACACCTTC.

The V gene is TRBV6-1, the J gene TRBJ1-5, with 12 bases aligning to TRBD1. The germline CDR1 and CDR2 sequences are MNHNS and SASEGT. The J segment lost 6 bases and the V segment lost 6 bases, leaving 6 bases of the junction unmatched. The CDR3 covers 15 residues. The DNA of the CDR3 is TGTGCCAGCAGGGGACAGGGGGCGGTCGGTCAGCCCCAGCATTTT. Encoded protein: CASRGQGAVGQPQHF.

V and J are TRBV7-2 and TRBJ1-2, with a possible D match to TRBD1 (6 bases). Germline assignment: CDR1 SGHTA and CDR2 FQGNSA. The CDR3 has 13 residues. The V end was cut by 4 bases, the J end by 8 bases, with 14 bases between. CDR3 in amino acids: CASSSQGFKGYTF. CDR3 DNA: TGTGCCAGCAGCTCACAGGGTTTTAAGGGCTACACCTTC.

The chain links TRBV6-6 to TRBJ1-1; perhaps TRBD1 as D (5 bases). V was pared by 5 bases and J by 5 bases, with 9 bases between. This CDR3 is 12 amino acids long. CDR1 and CDR2 (germline): MNHNY, SVGAGI (reference sequence). The CDR3 bases are TGTGCCAGCAGTGCGGGGGTTACTGAAGCTTTCTTT. It is translated as CASSAGVTEAFF.

V usage is TRBV4-1 and J usage is TRBJ2-5; 13 bases match TRBD2. The CDR3 runs 13 residues. Trimming cost V 4 bases and J 9 bases; bases outside gene matches: 2. Looked up from germline, CDR1 is MGHRA and CDR2 is YSYEKL. The CDR3 bases are TGCGCCAGCAGCCCCGGACTAGCGGGGGCCCAGTACTTC. Its translation is CASSPGLAGAQYF.

The chain uses TRBV7-6 and TRBJ2-7; TRBD2 agrees at 12 bases. This CDR3 region has 17 residues. The junction had 10 bases not matched to a gene; V was cut back by 1 base and J by 6 bases. Germline CDR1 and CDR2: SGHVS and FNYEAQ. The CDR3 DNA follows: TGTGCCAGCAGCTTAGGCGGGACTAGCGGGTACCCCTCCGAGCAGTACTTC. Translating gives CASSLGGTSGYPSEQYF.

This chain links TRBV13 with TRBJ1-2, with 9 bases fitting TRBD1. Unmatched junction bases numbered 10, after V lost 3 bases and J lost 2 bases. Germline V gives CDR1 PRHDT, CDR2 FYEKMQ (reference sequence). This CDR3 has 17 residues. The DNA for the CDR3 is TGTGCCAGCAGCTTCCCGGGACAGGGCCAAACGAACTATGGCTACACCTTC. Encoded protein: CASSFPGQGQTNYGYTF.

The chain joins TRBV5-4 to TRBJ2-3; 7 nucleotides match TRBD2. The CDR3 has 14 amino acids. Germline V CDR1 and CDR2: SGHNT, YYREEE (reference sequence). V lost 2 bases and J lost 5; bases outside the gene matches: 5. CDR3 in amino acids: CASSFGGSGDTQYF. DNA of the CDR3: TGTGCCAGCAGCTTCGGGGGGTCTGGAGATACGCAGTATTTT.